A selection of T cell receptor beta chains follows, all from one sample in a study of beta chain features in type 1 diabetes. Using immunoSEQ multiplex PCR, the repertoire was profiled, and TCRdb retains in-frame clones only, with some absent. The data contain 250,000 to 300,000 clones, roughly 13% of them singletons. The sample was naive CD4+ T cells from blood. These receptors were obtained from a man in his thirties or forties with type 1 diabetes. The CDR3 runs from the conserved cysteine through the conserved F or W. The D gene is left open where the match is weak. Where a row states a size, it is once, few, many or the class of an expanded clone; other rows omit it.

cdr3_aa: CASSTYTYRGEKLFF
cdr3_nt: TGTGCCAGCAGCACGTACACTTACCGAGGTGAAAAACTGTTTTTT
clone_size: NA
d_call: NA
v_call: TRBV5-6
cdr3_length: 15
j_call: TRBJ1-4

cdr3_aa: CASRNDGNYGYTF
cdr3_nt: TGCGCCAGCAGGAATGACGGGAACTATGGCTACACCTTC
clone_size: few
d_call: NA
v_call: TRBV4-3
cdr3_length: 13
j_call: TRBJ1-2

cdr3_aa: CASSPQEGAETFF
cdr3_nt: TGCGCCAGCAGTCCCCAAGAGGGGGCGGAAACTTTCTTT
clone_size: NA
d_call: TRBD1
v_call: TRBV23-1
cdr3_length: 13
j_call: TRBJ1-1

cdr3_aa: CASSFSSYEQYF
cdr3_nt: TGTGCCAGCAGTTTCTCCTCCTACGAGCAGTACTTC
clone_size: NA
d_call: NA
v_call: TRBV28
cdr3_length: 12
j_call: TRBJ2-7

cdr3_aa: CASSKSDQPQHF
cdr3_nt: TGTGCCAGCAGTAAATCGGATCAGCCCCAGCATTTT
clone_size: few
d_call: NA
v_call: TRBV6-6
cdr3_length: 12
j_call: TRBJ1-5

cdr3_aa: CASRARQILSYGYTF
cdr3_nt: TGTGCCAGCAGAGCCCGACAGATCCTCAGCTATGGCTACACCTTC
clone_size: NA
d_call: NA
v_call: TRBV2
cdr3_length: 15
j_call: TRBJ1-2

cdr3_aa: CASSLTARDIQYF
cdr3_nt: TGTGCCAGCAGTTTGACGGCACGGGACATTCAGTACTTC
clone_size: NA
d_call: NA
v_call: TRBV28
cdr3_length: 13
j_call: TRBJ2-4

cdr3_aa: CASSLAMSQGTQYF
cdr3_nt: TGCGCCAGCAGCTTGGCTATGTCTCAGGGAACGCAGTATTTT
clone_size: NA
d_call: NA
v_call: TRBV5-1
cdr3_length: 14
j_call: TRBJ2-3

cdr3_aa: CASSGGGYYGYTF
cdr3_nt: TGTGCCAGCAGCGGCGGAGGATACTATGGCTACACCTTC
clone_size: NA
d_call: NA
v_call: TRBV6-1
cdr3_length: 13
j_call: TRBJ1-2

cdr3_aa: CATSREDPGGYSGANVLTF
cdr3_nt: TGTGCCACCAGCAGAGAGGACCCGGGAGGGTACTCTGGGGCCAACGTCCTGACTTTC
clone_size: few
d_call: TRBD2
v_call: TRBV15
cdr3_length: 19
j_call: TRBJ2-6

cdr3_aa: CASSEREKETQYF
cdr3_nt: TGTGCCAGCAGTGAACGGGAGAAGGAGACCCAGTACTTC
clone_size: few
d_call: NA
v_call: TRBV6-1
cdr3_length: 13
j_call: TRBJ2-5

cdr3_aa: CSVAGEVPTDTQYF
cdr3_nt: TGCAGCGTTGCGGGGGAGGTCCCCACAGATACGCAGTATTTT
clone_size: NA
d_call: NA
v_call: TRBV29-1
cdr3_length: 14
j_call: TRBJ2-3

cdr3_aa: CSGGQGAISEAFF
cdr3_nt: TGCAGCGGCGGACAGGGGGCTATCTCTGAAGCTTTCTTT
clone_size: few
d_call: TRBD1
v_call: TRBV29-1
cdr3_length: 13
j_call: TRBJ1-1

cdr3_aa: CASSGRDTEAFF
cdr3_nt: TGTGCCAGCAGCGGGAGGGACACTGAAGCTTTCTTT
clone_size: few
d_call: NA
v_call: TRBV9
cdr3_length: 12
j_call: TRBJ1-1

cdr3_aa: CASSFKLAGGVNEQFF
cdr3_nt: TGTGCCAGCAGCTTTAAACTAGCGGGAGGGGTCAATGAGCAGTTCTTC
clone_size: NA
d_call: TRBD2
v_call: TRBV13
cdr3_length: 16
j_call: TRBJ2-1